The table lists the clone carrying this TCR beta chain with a few counts. The antigen remains unidentified. The germline CDR1 and CDR2 sequences are SQVTM and ANQGSEA. V was trimmed by 7 bases and J by 8 bases, leaving 18 bases between them. CDR3 length: 13 residues. The data originate from a study of identical twins. Study-wide points: One should note that invariant MAIT and iNKT cells could partly confound zero-insertion analyses.

MiXCR was run by TCRdb on the 5' RACE reads, yielding one entry per CDR3 protein. Of hundreds of thousands of distinct CDR3 sequences in the sample, around 21% were seen once. The sample was also reused in another study, on T cells expressing NK-cell markers. This second study says: Dominant NKG2C+ clonotypes in over 5 donors made up about 1.0-7.0% of CD8+ T cells.

J is TRBJ2-1 and V is TRBV29-1; a weak D match, TRBD1 (6 bases). This TCR was recovered from a woman aged 18-35 years in good health. The sample consisted of PBMCs. Written as DNA, the CDR3 is TGCAGCGCCACCAACAGGGTGTCATATGAGCAGTTCTTC. Translating gives CSATNRVSYEQFF.